These 17 T cell receptor beta chains were sequenced from one sample in a study of blood T cells in healthy people across ages. For the second PCR, which ran for about 7 to 11 cycles, a sample-barcoded 5' primer and a J-beta primer mix were used. TCRdb independently ran MiXCR on the 5' RACE reads; one entry per CDR3 protein. The sample holds 1.4 million or so distinct CDR3 sequences, less than 45% seen once. Sequenced input: blood. All receptors come from a woman under 30 in good health.

The V and J genes are TRBV12-3 or TRBV12-4 and TRBJ1-5; maybe TRBD1 (6 bases). The CDR3 is 15 amino acids. Trimming cost V 5 bases and J 5 bases, with 16 bases left between them. The CDR3 region is CASSRTVPGDQPQHF. CDR3 DNA sequence: TGTGCCAGCAGTCGGACAGTACCAGGAGATCAGCCCCAGCATTTT.

This rearrangement joins TRBV9 to TRBJ2-7; 7 nucleotides match TRBD2. The CDR3 spans 13 residues. V was clipped by 4 bases and J by 7 bases; unmatched bases: 8. The germline gives CDR1 SGDLS, CDR2 YYNGEE. CDR3 loop: CASSPTWGGEQYF. The CDR3 coding sequence is TGTGCCAGCAGCCCGACATGGGGGGGTGAGCAGTACTTC.

This clonotype was seen ten or more times. V usage is TRBV9 and J usage is TRBJ2-1; no clear D gene. With 0 bases removed from V and 8 bases from J, the gap between germline ends came to 3 bases. Germline V gene sequence: CDR1 SGDLS, CDR2 YYNGEE. The CDR3 runs to 11 residues. CDR3: CASSVGDEQFF. The CDR3 DNA sequence: TGTGCCAGCAGCGTAGGCGATGAGCAGTTCTTC.

This clonotype has more than one count but fewer than ten. This chain connects TRBV5-1 to TRBJ1-1; D remains unclear. CDR1 is SGHRS, CDR2 YFSETQ, per germline. This CDR3 is built from 15 residues. The V and J ends lost 8 bases and 0 bases respectively, with 17 bases between them. The CDR3 here is CASQTDRPLNTEAFF. DNA for the CDR3: TGCGCCAGTCAAACGGACCGACCCTTGAACACTGAAGCTTTCTTT.

V usage is TRBV20-1 and J usage is TRBJ2-3; TRBD2 matches at 8 bases. Germline values: CDR1 DFQATT, CDR2 SNEGSKA (reference sequence). This CDR3 has 15 amino acids. V trimming: 6 bases; J trimming: 6 bases; junction bases outside the gene matches: 14. CDR3 residues: CSAGPFGAGGDTQYF. The CDR3 region has the DNA TGCAGTGCCGGGCCATTCGGGGCGGGGGGCGATACGCAGTATTTT.

The rearrangement links TRBV5-1 to TRBJ1-1; the D gene is possibly TRBD1 (5 bases). The germline V gene has CDR1 SGHRS and CDR2 YFSETQ. The CDR3 covers 14 residues. V was shortened by 3 bases and J by 5 bases, with 14 bases between the two germline ends. The DNA of the CDR3 is TGCGCCAGCAGCTCGAGCGCGGGGGTTACTGAAGCTTTCTTT. It codes for CASSSSAGVTEAFF.

This clonotype was counted a few times. The V and J genes are TRBV28 and TRBJ2-5, with TRBD1 matching 7 bases. Germline lookup yields CDR1 MDHEN and CDR2 SYDVKM. CDR3 length: 15 residues. The ends lost 5 bases at V and 2 bases at J; junction bases unmatched: 8. Written as DNA, the CDR3 is TGTGCCAGCAGTCCCCCGGGACAGCCGCAAGAGACCCAGTACTTC. Translating gives CASSPPGQPQETQYF.

There are a few counts of this clonotype. V and J are TRBV2 and TRBJ2-1, with 12 bases matching TRBD2. The V segment lost 6 bases and the J segment 12 bases; nucleotides outside the gene matches: 6. Germline-derived CDR1 and CDR2 are SNHLY and FYNNEI. The CDR3 consists of 13 residues. The CDR3: CASRETSGSLQFF. CDR3 coding DNA: TGTGCCAGCAGGGAGACTAGCGGGAGTCTGCAGTTCTTC.

The chain joins TRBV12-3 or TRBV12-4 to TRBJ1-1; tentative D call: TRBD1 (5 bases). The CDR3 is made up of 11 amino acids. The V gene lost 9 bases and the J gene lost 6 bases, with 11 bases spanning the gap. CDR3 in amino acids: CASGGGSEAFF. The CDR3 DNA is TGTGCCAGTGGTGGGGGATCTGAAGCTTTCTTT.

This rearrangement joins TRBV13 to TRBJ1-1; D not certain. Germline V lookup: CDR1 PRHDT, CDR2 FYEKMQ (reference sequence). The CDR3 has 15 residues. Trimming pared 3 bases from V and 1 base from J, leaving 12 bases between. The CDR3 coding sequence is TGTGCCAGCAGCTTCTACCTGGGTGGGAACACTGAAGCTTTCTTT. Its protein product is CASSFYLGGNTEAFF.

Comments on this clonotype: Compared with germline, one end of the junction differs, possibly owing to a read error. This rearrangement joins TRBV5-1 to TRBJ2-1; 7 nucleotides line up with TRBD2. The CDR3 sequence is 15 residues long. Germline CDR1 SGHRS, CDR2 YFSETQ. Here the CDR3 DNA reads TGCGCCGGCAGCACCTCAAGCGGGACCTACAATGAGCAGTTCTTC. Translation gives CAGSTSSGTYNEQFF.

The chain carries TRBV6-2 or TRBV6-3 and TRBJ2-1; D gene uncertain. Germline CDR1 is MNHEY and CDR2 is SVGEGT. V was trimmed by 6 bases and J by 2 bases, leaving 11 bases between them. This CDR3 has 14 amino acids. The CDR3 protein is CASSFSLAYNEQFF. The CDR3 nucleotides read TGTGCCAGCAGCTTTAGCCTGGCCTACAATGAGCAGTTCTTC.

The gene calls are TRBV7-9 and TRBJ1-2; D gene ambiguous. From germline, CDR1 is SEHNR and CDR2 FQNEAQ (reference sequence). The V gene lost 2 bases and the J gene lost 4 bases, with 11 bases spanning the gap. The CDR3 runs to 14 residues. The CDR3 sequence is CASSLLGSVYGYTF. CDR3 nucleotide sequence: TGTGCCAGCAGCTTATTGGGGTCAGTCTATGGCTACACCTTC.

This rearrangement joins TRBV25-1 to TRBJ2-5; D unresolved. With the DNA end fitting TRBJ2-7 better, the J assignment may be wrong. CDR3 length equals 11 residues. The germline V gene encodes CDR1 MGHDK and CDR2 SYGVNS. The chain's CDR3 is CASRERREQYF. CDR3 bases: TGTGCCAGCAGGGAAAGACGCGAGCAGTACTTC.

A remark on this clonotype: With a much larger clone just one base away, this may be a read error. The V gene is TRBV7-2, the J gene TRBJ1-4, with D possibly matching TRBD1 (6 bases). The V gene's germline CDR1 is SGHTA and CDR2 FQGNSA. CDR3 size: 13 residues. DNA of the CDR3: TGTGCCGGCAGCCCGGACAGAAATGAAAAACTGTTTTTT. Translated: CAGSPDRNEKLFF.

This clonotype was counted at least ten times. This sequence joins TRBV6-2 or TRBV6-3 and TRBJ2-1, with TRBD2 identical over 8 bases. Trimming took 4 bases from V and 7 from J; bases not matched to a gene: 9. This CDR3 contains 15 residues. Germline assignment: CDR1 MNHEY and CDR2 SVGEGT. This chain's CDR3 is CASSFLEVAGNEQFF. Written as DNA, the CDR3 is TGTGCCAGCAGTTTCCTCGAGGTAGCGGGAAATGAGCAGTTCTTC.

This clonotype came up a few times. The CDR3: CASSQSVWRQAFGGYTF. CDR3 bases: TGTGCCAGCAGCCAAAGTGTCTGGAGACAGGCCTTCGGGGGCTACACCTTC. This rearrangement joins TRBV14 to TRBJ1-2, with TRBD1 as a possible D gene (6 bases). The CDR3 runs to 17 residues. Germline V gene lookup returns CDR1 SGHDN and CDR2 FVKESK. The V and J ends lost 2 bases and 8 bases respectively, with 24 bases between them.